The rows below give T cell receptor beta chains drawn from one sample of a study of blood T cell repertoires in COVID-19. Data came from immunoSEQ multiplex PCR; TCRdb stores just in-frame clones and leaves some out. In the table there are tens of thousands of clones, roughly four fifths of which are singletons. Material: peripheral blood. These receptors were obtained from a woman aged 60-75 years with acute or convalescent COVID-19. Each CDR3 is given with its conserved first and last residue. The order of the fields is J gene, D gene, V gene, clone size, CDR3 DNA, CDR3 protein. D genes are given only for firm matches. Not all rows give a size; the values are once, few, many and, for expanded clones, a class.

j_call: TRBJ1-1
d_call: -
v_call: TRBV19
clone_size: -
cdr3_nt: TGTGCCAGTAGTCCCCGCCAACAGGGAGTAAGAGGGAACACTGAAGCTTTCTTT
cdr3_aa: CASSPRQQGVRGNTEAFF

j_call: TRBJ1-2
d_call: TRBD1
v_call: TRBV29-1
clone_size: few
cdr3_nt: TGCAGCGTAGGATTACAGGGGGCATACGTAAACTATGGCTACACCTTC
cdr3_aa: CSVGLQGAYVNYGYTF

j_call: TRBJ2-1
d_call: TRBD2
v_call: TRBV6-2/TRBV6-3
clone_size: -
cdr3_nt: TGTGCCAGCAGTAACCTCGGCGGGAGGGCCTCGGTTGAGCAGTTCTTC
cdr3_aa: CASSNLGGRASVEQFF

j_call: TRBJ2-7
d_call: TRBD1
v_call: TRBV11-2
clone_size: -
cdr3_nt: TGTGCCAGCAGCCGTGGACAGGGCGGCTACGAGCAGTACTTC
cdr3_aa: CASSRGQGGYEQYF

j_call: TRBJ2-7
d_call: TRBD1
v_call: TRBV6-6
clone_size: -
cdr3_nt: TGTGCCAGTTCAACCGGACAGGGCGGCGAGCAGTACTTC
cdr3_aa: CASSTGQGGEQYF

j_call: TRBJ1-4
d_call: TRBD1
v_call: TRBV19
clone_size: -
cdr3_nt: TGTGCCAGTACTAAACAGGGGCGGAATGAAAAACTGTTTTTT
cdr3_aa: CASTKQGRNEKLFF

j_call: TRBJ2-2
d_call: TRBD2
v_call: TRBV7-9
clone_size: -
cdr3_nt: TGTGCCAGCAGCTCCCACGCGGGGGGGCTCTTCGGGGAGCTGTTTTTT
cdr3_aa: CASSSHAGGLFGELFF

j_call: TRBJ2-7
d_call: TRBD2
v_call: TRBV3-1/TRBV3-2
clone_size: -
cdr3_nt: TGTGCCAGCAGCGGGGGACTAGCGGAGAGCTCCTACGAGCAGTACTTC
cdr3_aa: CASSGGLAESSYEQYF

j_call: TRBJ2-5
d_call: TRBD2
v_call: TRBV9
clone_size: -
cdr3_nt: TGTGCCAGCAGCGTAGGAGCGGGGACTCAAGAGACCCAGTACTTC
cdr3_aa: CASSVGAGTQETQYF

j_call: TRBJ1-4
d_call: -
v_call: TRBV2
clone_size: -
cdr3_nt: TGTGCCAGCAGGGGGGGGACAACTAATGAAAAACTGTTTTTT
cdr3_aa: CASRGGTTNEKLFF

j_call: TRBJ2-2
d_call: -
v_call: TRBV29-1
clone_size: -
cdr3_nt: TGCAGCGTTGCTCACAGTTCTTCGAACACCGGGGAGCTGTTTTTT
cdr3_aa: CSVAHSSSNTGELFF

j_call: TRBJ2-2
d_call: -
v_call: TRBV7-2
clone_size: -
cdr3_nt: TGTGCCAGCAGCGCCGAGACAGGTCGTTCTGGGGAGCTGTTTTTT
cdr3_aa: CASSAETGRSGELFF

j_call: TRBJ1-1
d_call: TRBD1
v_call: TRBV5-5
clone_size: -
cdr3_nt: TGTGCCAGCAGCTCAGGGACAGGGTGGGACACTGAAGCTTTCTTT
cdr3_aa: CASSSGTGWDTEAFF

j_call: TRBJ1-6
d_call: TRBD1
v_call: TRBV20-1
clone_size: once
cdr3_nt: TGCAGTGCTAGTGAGGTCAGGGGGAATAATTCACCCCTCCACTTT
cdr3_aa: CSASEVRGNNSPLHF

j_call: TRBJ2-7
d_call: -
v_call: TRBV6-1
clone_size: few
cdr3_nt: TGTGCCAGCAGTGAATACTGGCGGTCCCGCCGGACCTACGAGCAGTACTTC
cdr3_aa: CASSEYWRSRRTYEQYF

j_call: TRBJ2-4
d_call: -
v_call: TRBV30
clone_size: -
cdr3_nt: TGTGCCTGGAGTGTTTCAGGGGTAGCCAAAAACATTCAGTACTTC
cdr3_aa: CAWSVSGVAKNIQYF

j_call: TRBJ2-5
d_call: TRBD2
v_call: TRBV2
clone_size: -
cdr3_nt: TGTGCCAGCAGTGAGGGAGGACTAGCATACGGTCGTGAGACCCAGTACTTC
cdr3_aa: CASSEGGLAYGRETQYF

j_call: TRBJ1-5
d_call: -
v_call: TRBV28
clone_size: -
cdr3_nt: TGTGCCAGCAGTTTATTGCGGCAGCCCCAGCATTTT
cdr3_aa: CASSLLRQPQHF

j_call: TRBJ2-1
d_call: -
v_call: TRBV19
clone_size: -
cdr3_nt: TGTGCCAGTAGTATCGGCTGGCGGGGTCGCACCTCCTACAATGAGCAGTTCTTC
cdr3_aa: CASSIGWRGRTSYNEQFF

j_call: TRBJ2-7
d_call: TRBD2
v_call: TRBV4-2
clone_size: -
cdr3_nt: TGTGCCAGCAGCCATGCCGGATACACACCCGGGACTAGCGGAAGTCGGTTTTACGAGCAGTACTTC
cdr3_aa: CASSHAGYTPGTSGSRFYEQYF

j_call: TRBJ2-1
d_call: TRBD2
v_call: TRBV7-7
clone_size: -
cdr3_nt: TGTGCCAGCAGCTCCGGGACTATGAATGAGCAGTTCTTC
cdr3_aa: CASSSGTMNEQFF

j_call: TRBJ1-2
d_call: -
v_call: TRBV3-1/TRBV3-2
clone_size: -
cdr3_nt: TGTGCCAGCAGCCAAATGGTCGGTGATGGCTACACCTTC
cdr3_aa: CASSQMVGDGYTF

j_call: TRBJ2-5
d_call: TRBD2
v_call: TRBV2
clone_size: -
cdr3_nt: TGTGCCAGCAGGAAGATAGCGGGGACCCAAGAGACCCAGTACTTC
cdr3_aa: CASRKIAGTQETQYF

j_call: TRBJ1-1
d_call: -
v_call: TRBV12-3/TRBV12-4
clone_size: once
cdr3_nt: TGTGCCAGCAGTTCCCAGGGGAACACTGAAGCTTTCTTT
cdr3_aa: CASSSQGNTEAFF

j_call: TRBJ2-2
d_call: -
v_call: TRBV10-3
clone_size: -
cdr3_nt: TGTGCCATCAGTGAGGGGGCAGGGCAATCGAACACCGGGGAGCTGTTTTTT
cdr3_aa: CAISEGAGQSNTGELFF

j_call: TRBJ2-3
d_call: TRBD2
v_call: TRBV9
clone_size: -
cdr3_nt: TGTGCCAGCAGCGTCCGGGAGGGAAGCACAGATACGCAGTATTTT
cdr3_aa: CASSVREGSTDTQYF

j_call: TRBJ1-1
d_call: -
v_call: TRBV30
clone_size: -
cdr3_nt: TGTGCCTGGATGGGGACATCAGAAGTATTTGCTGAAGCTTTCTTT
cdr3_aa: CAWMGTSEVFAEAFF

j_call: TRBJ2-3
d_call: -
v_call: TRBV6-1
clone_size: -
cdr3_nt: TGTGCCAGCAGTGAATTTTTTGGGGGGACAGATACGCAGTATTTT
cdr3_aa: CASSEFFGGTDTQYF

j_call: TRBJ1-1
d_call: -
v_call: TRBV11-2
clone_size: -
cdr3_nt: TGTGCCAGCAGCTTAGCCCCAGGGCTTCGGACTGAAGCTTTCTTT
cdr3_aa: CASSLAPGLRTEAFF

j_call: TRBJ2-7
d_call: TRBD2
v_call: TRBV5-1
clone_size: -
cdr3_nt: TGCGCCAGCAGCTTGGGGACTAGCGTTGCCTACGAGCAGTACTTC
cdr3_aa: CASSLGTSVAYEQYF

j_call: TRBJ1-5
d_call: TRBD1
v_call: TRBV12-5
clone_size: once
cdr3_nt: TGTGCTAGTGGTTCGGGACAGGGTCGGGGTCAGCCCCAGCATTTT
cdr3_aa: CASGSGQGRGQPQHF

j_call: TRBJ1-6
d_call: TRBD1
v_call: TRBV5-6
clone_size: -
cdr3_nt: TGTGCCAGCAGCCAGACAGGGTTTGATTCACCCCTCCACTTT
cdr3_aa: CASSQTGFDSPLHF

j_call: TRBJ2-2
d_call: TRBD1
v_call: TRBV27
clone_size: -
cdr3_nt: TGTGCCAGCAGTTCGGACAGGGCGCGGTACACCGGGGAGCTGTTTTTT
cdr3_aa: CASSSDRARYTGELFF

j_call: TRBJ2-1
d_call: TRBD2
v_call: TRBV3-1/TRBV3-2
clone_size: -
cdr3_nt: TGTGCCAGCAGCCAAGGTAGTCTAGCGGGCGCGTACAATGAGCAGTTCTTC
cdr3_aa: CASSQGSLAGAYNEQFF

j_call: TRBJ1-6
d_call: -
v_call: TRBV2
clone_size: -
cdr3_nt: TGTGCCAGCAGCGTAAGGGAGGTTGGCTCCTATAATTCACCCCTCCACTTT
cdr3_aa: CASSVREVGSYNSPLHF

j_call: TRBJ1-6
d_call: TRBD1
v_call: TRBV7-2
clone_size: -
cdr3_nt: TGTGCCAGCAGCGCACGGGACAGGGGGCAGTTTTCACCCCTCCACTTT
cdr3_aa: CASSARDRGQFSPLHF

j_call: TRBJ2-3
d_call: -
v_call: TRBV19
clone_size: -
cdr3_nt: TGTGCCAGTAGTCGTTCAGATACGCAGTATTTT
cdr3_aa: CASSRSDTQYF

j_call: TRBJ2-3
d_call: -
v_call: TRBV7-6
clone_size: -
cdr3_nt: TGTGCCAGCAGCAAAGAAGGGACTTTTACCACAGATACGCAGTATTTT
cdr3_aa: CASSKEGTFTTDTQYF

j_call: TRBJ1-4
d_call: -
v_call: TRBV29-1
clone_size: -
cdr3_nt: TGCAGCGTTCACACAGGGATTCCTAATGAAAAACTGTTTTTT
cdr3_aa: CSVHTGIPNEKLFF

j_call: TRBJ2-6
d_call: TRBD2
v_call: TRBV14
clone_size: -
cdr3_nt: TGTGCCAGCAGCCAAGATAGCGGGAGACCGGGAGGGGCCAACGTCCTGACTTTC
cdr3_aa: CASSQDSGRPGGANVLTF

j_call: TRBJ2-5
d_call: TRBD2
v_call: TRBV5-4
clone_size: few
cdr3_nt: TGTGCCAGCAGCTTGGACGGCGGGGGTCAAGAGACCCAGTACTTC
cdr3_aa: CASSLDGGGQETQYF

j_call: TRBJ2-2
d_call: -
v_call: TRBV5-1
clone_size: few
cdr3_nt: TGCGCCAGCAGCTTGGCGCCAGGTTGGGTCGGGGAGCTGTTTTTT
cdr3_aa: CASSLAPGWVGELFF

j_call: TRBJ2-1
d_call: -
v_call: TRBV21-1
clone_size: -
cdr3_nt: TGTGCCAGCAGCTTACTAGCGGGAGTAAGCAATGAGCAGTTCTTC
cdr3_aa: CASSLLAGVSNEQFF

j_call: TRBJ1-1
d_call: -
v_call: TRBV2
clone_size: -
cdr3_nt: TGTGCCAGCAAGGAGGGGCCCACTGAAGCTTTCTTT
cdr3_aa: CASKEGPTEAFF

j_call: TRBJ2-7
d_call: TRBD1
v_call: TRBV9
clone_size: -
cdr3_nt: TGTGCCAGCAGCGACTCCGGGACAGGGCCCTACGAGCAGTACTTC
cdr3_aa: CASSDSGTGPYEQYF

j_call: TRBJ2-1
d_call: -
v_call: TRBV6-1
clone_size: few
cdr3_nt: TGTGCCAGCAGTGAAGCGAGGTTCGATGAGCAGTTCTTC
cdr3_aa: CASSEARFDEQFF

j_call: TRBJ1-5
d_call: -
v_call: TRBV5-6
clone_size: -
cdr3_nt: TGTGCCAGCAGCTTACCGGGGACTGATCAGCCCCAGCATTTT
cdr3_aa: CASSLPGTDQPQHF

j_call: TRBJ1-1
d_call: -
v_call: TRBV2
clone_size: few
cdr3_nt: TGTGCCAGCAGGGCCGACACGACGAACACTGAAGCTTTCTTT
cdr3_aa: CASRADTTNTEAFF

j_call: TRBJ1-1
d_call: -
v_call: TRBV5-1
clone_size: -
cdr3_nt: TGCGCCAGCAGTATCTCCCCGAGTGGCACGACGGGGACTGAAGCTTTCTTT
cdr3_aa: CASSISPSGTTGTEAFF

j_call: TRBJ2-1
d_call: -
v_call: TRBV18
clone_size: -
cdr3_nt: TGTGCCAGCTCATCAATAGCGGCCCTTTCCTACAATGAGCAGTTCTTC
cdr3_aa: CASSSIAALSYNEQFF

j_call: TRBJ2-1
d_call: TRBD2
v_call: TRBV2
clone_size: once
cdr3_nt: TGTGCCAGCAGGGGACTAGCGGGAGAATCCTACAATGAGCAGTTCTTC
cdr3_aa: CASRGLAGESYNEQFF

j_call: TRBJ2-7
d_call: TRBD2
v_call: TRBV20-1
clone_size: -
cdr3_nt: TGCAGTGCTAGTTCCCCTCTTTCCCGCGGGAGATTGGCCTCCTACGAGCAGTACTTC
cdr3_aa: CSASSPLSRGRLASYEQYF

j_call: TRBJ2-5
d_call: -
v_call: TRBV5-1
clone_size: -
cdr3_nt: TGCGCCAGCCAGTATAGCGGCCAAGAGACCCAGTACTTC
cdr3_aa: CASQYSGQETQYF

j_call: TRBJ2-6
d_call: -
v_call: TRBV28
clone_size: -
cdr3_nt: TGTGCCAGCAGTTTTGGTAGCTCTGGGGCCAACGTCCTGACTTTC
cdr3_aa: CASSFGSSGANVLTF